Below are 32 T cell receptor beta chains sequenced from a single sample in a study of CD8 T cells in ankylosing spondylitis. One entry per CDR3 protein results from TCRdb running MiXCR on the 5' RACE reads. The sample has about 800,000 distinct CDR3 sequences; 10% to 15% are singletons. Whole-study results and caveats: Within ankylosing spondylitis blood, a TCR beta motif made up of seven to nine highly homologous variants appeared to be characteristic.

These TCRs are of unknown antigen specificity. The sequencing sample was made of blood, either unsorted or a sorted T cell fraction (not recorded which). Every receptor here comes from a male donor with ankylosing spondylitis.

This clonotype has more than one count but fewer than ten. V and J are TRBV29-1 and TRBJ2-1, with TRBD2 identical over 11 bases. The CDR3 covers 16 residues. Unmatched junction bases numbered 6, after V lost 3 bases and J lost 2 bases. The V gene's germline CDR1 is SQVTM and CDR2 ANQGSEA. CDR3 bases: TGCAGCGTTGATTCTCGACTAGCGGGAACCTACAATGAGCAGTTCTTC. It encodes CSVDSRLAGTYNEQFF.

This clonotype was recorded at least ten times. V and J are TRBV5-1 and TRBJ1-1; perhaps TRBD1 as D (5 bases). The V gene lost 1 base and the J gene lost 7 bases, with 8 bases spanning the gap. Germline lookup yields CDR1 SGHRS and CDR2 YFSETQ. This CDR3 spans 12 amino acids. CDR3 sequence: CASSLFGGEAFF. The CDR3 region has the DNA TGCGCCAGCAGCTTGTTCGGGGGTGAAGCTTTCTTT.

This rearrangement joins TRBV3-1 to TRBJ2-5; D is unresolved. The germline V gene encodes CDR1 LGHDT and CDR2 YNNKEL (reference sequence). V lost 0 bases and J 6 bases, leaving 5 bases between the germline ends. The CDR3 covers 12 residues. The CDR3 here is CASSQEFKTQYF. CDR3 DNA sequence: TGTGCCAGCAGCCAAGAATTCAAGACCCAGTACTTC.

This chain uses TRBV5-1 with TRBJ1-1, with D perhaps TRBD1 (6 bases). Germline values: CDR1 SGHRS, CDR2 YFSETQ. The CDR3 is 17 residues long. Trimming took 4 bases from V and 7 from J, leaving 26 bases between them. CDR3 coding DNA: TGCGCCAGCAGCCCCTGGATCGAGCCAGGGGATGTTGGTGAAGCTTTCTTT. Translation: CASSPWIEPGDVGEAFF.

As DNA, the CDR3 is TGCAGTGCTAGAGACTGGGGCTATAATCAGCCCCAGCATTTT. Its translation: CSARDWGYNQPQHF. The chain has TRBV20-1 and TRBJ1-5, with a weak D call TRBD1 (5 bases). The CDR3 totals 14 residues. Germline V CDR1 and CDR2: DFQATT, SNEGSKA (reference sequence). Trimming took off 0 bases at V and 4 bases at J, with 10 bases between the two ends.

This clonotype was recorded a few times. The gene calls are TRBV6-1 and TRBJ2-7, with 7 positions matching TRBD1. In germline, CDR1 is MNHNS, CDR2 SASEGT. This CDR3 spans 13 amino acids. V was pared by 4 bases and J by 4 bases, with 4 bases of the junction left unmatched. CDR3 sequence reads: CASSGNRGYEQYF. The CDR3 coding sequence is TGTGCCAGCAGTGGAAACAGGGGATACGAGCAGTACTTC.

The rearrangement uses TRBV20-1 and TRBJ2-3; the match to TRBD2 covers 7 bases. The CDR3 loop spans 15 amino acids. Germline V lookup: CDR1 DFQATT, CDR2 SNEGSKA (reference sequence). The ends lost 5 bases at V and 8 bases at J; junction bases unmatched: 16. The DNA of the CDR3 is TGCAGTGCTGTCCCGGGGTCTGCGGGAGACGGTACGCAGTATTTT. Translating it yields CSAVPGSAGDGTQYF.

This clonotype was picked up many times. The chain is built from TRBV7-6 and TRBJ1-1; no reliable D call. The CDR3 contains 13 residues. Germline assignment: CDR1 SGHVS and CDR2 FNYEAQ. V was trimmed by 5 bases and J by 2 bases, leaving 9 bases between them. The CDR3 nucleotides are TGTGCCAGCAGCCCGCGCGTAAACACTGAAGCTTTCTTT. It translates to CASSPRVNTEAFF.

In its sample, this clonotype was seen many times. V and J are TRBV12-3 or TRBV12-4 and TRBJ1-1; D unclear. The length of the CDR3 is 12 residues. V lost 6 bases and J lost 5, with 10 bases in between. DNA of the CDR3: TGTGCCAGCAGAGGGTCAGGAACTGAAGCTTTCTTT. This translates into CASRGSGTEAFF.

At least ten counts were recorded for this clonotype. The chain joins TRBV29-1 to TRBJ2-5; TRBD2 agrees at 10 bases. CDR3 length: 12 residues. From germline, CDR1 is SQVTM and CDR2 ANQGSEA. V lost 7 bases and J lost 4; bases outside the gene matches: 3. The DNA for the CDR3 is TGCAGCGCCACTAGCGGGGTAGAGACCCAGTACTTC. Protein: CSATSGVETQYF.

Comment on this clonotype: One base away lies a much larger clone, so this may be a sequencing read error. The rearrangement uses TRBV29-1 and TRBJ2-7, with 8 positions matching TRBD1. Germline V gene data show CDR1 as SQVTM and CDR2 as ANQGSEA. This CDR3 is built from 14 residues. The junction had 13 bases not matched to a gene; V was cut back by 6 bases and J by 6 bases. The CDR3 DNA follows: TGCAGCGTGGTTGGACAGGGTGCCCCCTTCGAGCAGTACTTC. The encoded protein is CSVVGQGAPFEQYF.

There are many counts of this clonotype. The chain combines TRBV29-1 with TRBJ1-1; no firm D call. The CDR3 runs to 10 residues. Germline loops: CDR1 SQVTM, CDR2 ANQGSEA. Trimming removed 3 bases at V and 6 bases at J, with 5 bases between. This CDR3 reads CSVELAEAFF. CDR3 sequence (DNA): TGCAGCGTTGAGTTAGCTGAAGCTTTCTTT.

This clonotype was seen ten or more times. The V gene is TRBV29-1, the J gene TRBJ1-2; tentatively, D is TRBD1 (5 bases). CDR3 size: 14 residues. The germline V gene encodes CDR1 SQVTM and CDR2 ANQGSEA. V was pared by 6 bases and J by 7 bases, with 21 bases between. The DNA of the CDR3 is TGCAGCGTCGCCGTCTCAGGGCCCGGAATTGGCTACACCTTC. Translating gives CSVAVSGPGIGYTF.

The chain couples TRBV10-3 to TRBJ2-2; no clear D gene. This CDR3 is built from 14 residues. The germline V gene encodes CDR1 ENHRY and CDR2 SYGVKD. Trimming removed 4 bases from V and 2 bases from J, with 8 bases in between. CDR3 protein: CAISAVGNTGELFF. CDR3 coding DNA: TGTGCCATCAGTGCGGTGGGAAACACCGGGGAGCTGTTTTTT.

This clonotype was observed a few times. The chain recombines TRBV18 with TRBJ1-2; 7 bases line up with TRBD1. V lost 2 bases, J lost 1 base, and 7 bases stayed unmatched. The CDR3 consists of 16 residues. Per the germline V gene, CDR1 is KGHSH and CDR2 is LQKENI. The CDR3 DNA reads TGTGCCAGCTCACCAATCGGGACAGCATTTAACTATGGCTACACCTTC. Translated: CASSPIGTAFNYGYTF.

CDR3 coding DNA: TGTGCCAGCAGCACGGGGGCAGGGAATGAGCAGTTCTTC. Encoded protein: CASSTGAGNEQFF. The chain uses TRBV7-3 and TRBJ2-1, with D possibly being TRBD1 or TRBD2 (6 bases each). V was clipped by 5 bases and J by 7 bases, with 12 bases between them. CDR1 SGHTA and CDR2 FQGTGA come from the germline V gene. CDR3 size: 13 residues. The full variable domain, in which reference TRBV7-3 and TRBJ2-1 provide the parts outside the CDR3, is GAGVSQTPSNKVTEKGKYVELRCDPISGHTALYWYRQSLGQGPEFLIYFQGTGAADDSGLPNDRFFAVRPEGSVSTLKIQRTERGDSAVYLCASSTGAGNEQFFGPGTRLTVL.

The chain carries TRBV30 and TRBJ1-3; D remains unclear. Germline assignment: CDR1 GTSNPN and CDR2 SVGIG (reference sequence). The CDR3 is 12 amino acids. V was pared by 2 bases and J by 0 bases, with 2 bases between. CDR3 protein: CAWSYSGNTIYF. CDR3 bases: TGTGCCTGGAGTTACTCTGGAAACACCATATATTTT.

The rearrangement uses TRBV18 and TRBJ1-2; D not resolved. The V gene lost 5 bases and the J gene lost 4 bases, with 14 bases spanning the gap. Per germline, CDR1 KGHSH and CDR2 LQKENI. The length of the CDR3 is 14 residues. The CDR3 spells CASSEHQGPYGYTF. The CDR3 DNA sequence: TGTGCCAGCTCAGAGCACCAAGGACCCTATGGCTACACCTTC.

At least ten counts were recorded for this clonotype. At one end, the junction sequence differs from germline, possibly due to a read error. The V call is TRBV7-2, the J call TRBJ2-1; TRBD2 matches at 7 bases. Looked up from germline, CDR1 is SGHTA and CDR2 is FQGNSA. The CDR3 is 14 residues long. The CDR3 region has the DNA TGTGCCAGCGGGTCACTAGCGCGGTACATTGAGCAGTTCTTC. Its translation: CASGSLARYIEQFF. The complete variable domain, with remaining parts taken from reference TRBV7-2 and TRBJ2-1, reads GAGVSQSPSNKVTEKGKDVELRCDPISGHTALYWYRQSLGQGLEFLIYFQGNSAPDKSGLPSDRFSAERTGGSVSTLTIQRTQQEDSAVYLCASGSLARYIEQFFGPGTRLTVL.

This clonotype was observed a few times. The chain recombines TRBV6-2 or TRBV6-3 with TRBJ2-7, with 12 bases lining up with TRBD2. Trimming cost V 6 bases and J 3 bases; bases outside gene matches: 6. Per germline, CDR1 MNHEY and CDR2 SVGEGT. The CDR3 runs 15 residues. The CDR3 DNA follows: TGTGCCAGCAGGGCAAGGACTAGCGGGATCTACGAGCAGTACTTC. Protein: CASRARTSGIYEQYF.

This clonotype was detected many times. J is TRBJ2-1 and V is TRBV12-3 or TRBV12-4, with D hard to call. V was shortened by 3 bases and J by 8 bases, with 8 bases between the two germline ends. CDR3 length: 12 amino acids. CDR3 DNA: TGTGCCAGCAGTTTCCCTAGGGATGAGCAGTTCTTC. Translation: CASSFPRDEQFF.

In nucleotides, the CDR3 is TGTGCCAGCAGCTTAGCGTGGGGATCTGGGGCCAACGTCCTGACTTTC. Its protein is CASSLAWGSGANVLTF. The V and J genes are TRBV7-9 and TRBJ2-6, with D hard to call. The CDR3 runs 16 residues. The V and J ends lost 0 bases and 1 base respectively, with 7 bases between them. Germline V CDR1 and CDR2: SEHNR, FQNEAQ (reference sequence).

This chain joins TRBV20-1 and TRBJ2-7, with TRBD2 matching over 7 bases. Germline loops: CDR1 DFQATT, CDR2 SNEGSKA (reference sequence). The CDR3 is 13 amino acids. The CDR3 spells CSARGFANYEQYF. CDR3 bases: TGCAGCGCGCGGGGGTTTGCGAACTACGAGCAGTACTTC.

This chain uses TRBV5-1 with TRBJ2-4; tentative D call: TRBD1 (6 bases). CDR1 SGHRS and CDR2 YFSETQ come from the germline V gene. Trimming left V 4 bases short and J 8 bases short, with 13 bases between. The CDR3 covers 13 residues. The CDR3 DNA follows: TGCGCCAGCAGCACCGGTGGGGGCGACATTCAGTACTTC. This sequence encodes CASSTGGGDIQYF.

This clonotype was recorded at least ten times. The chain has TRBV27 and TRBJ2-1; D perhaps matches TRBD1 (6 bases). Trimming took 6 bases from V and 4 from J, leaving 16 bases between them. Germline CDR1 is MNHEY and CDR2 is SMNVEV (reference sequence). The length of the CDR3 is 15 residues. CDR3 sequence (DNA): TGTGCCAGCAGCGTCCAGGGGACGCCATACAATGAGCAGTTCTTC. Protein product: CASSVQGTPYNEQFF.

The chain links TRBV18 to TRBJ2-2, with 9 bases matching TRBD2. V trimming: 2 bases; J trimming: 5 bases; junction bases outside the gene matches: 6. This CDR3 region has 16 residues. In germline, CDR1 is KGHSH, CDR2 LQKENI. The CDR3 loop is CASSPRASGTTGELFF. The CDR3 coding sequence is TGTGCCAGCTCACCAAGAGCTAGCGGGACAACCGGGGAGCTGTTTTTT. The variable domain in full, with the rest retrieved from reference TRBV18 and TRBJ2-2, is NAGVMQNPRHLVRRRGQEARLRCSPMKGHSHVYWYRQLPEEGLKFMVYLQKENIIDESGMPKERFSAEFPKEGPSILRIQQVVRGDSAAYFCASSPRASGTTGELFFGEGSRLTVL.

V usage is TRBV20-1 and J usage is TRBJ2-1; 11 bases match TRBD2. The CDR3 runs to 15 residues. Germline V CDR1 and CDR2: DFQATT, SNEGSKA (reference sequence). The J segment lost 7 bases and the V segment lost 3 bases, leaving 8 bases of the junction unmatched. The chain's CDR3 is CSASSGTSGTNEQFF. CDR3 sequence (DNA): TGCAGTGCTAGCTCCGGGACTAGCGGTACGAATGAGCAGTTCTTC.

The chain couples TRBV20-1 to TRBJ2-1, with 8 nucleotides matching TRBD2. The CDR3 has 17 amino acids. CDR1 and CDR2 from the germline V gene are DFQATT and SNEGSKA (reference sequence). Trimming cost V 0 bases and J 6 bases; bases outside gene matches: 13. In DNA form, the CDR3 reads TGCAGTGCTAGAGAGGGGCCGGGACGGGAGGGCGGCAATGAGCAGTTCTTC. Translation gives CSAREGPGREGGNEQFF.

This clonotype has at least ten counts. The chain is built from TRBV6-1 and TRBJ2-1, with 7 bases aligning to TRBD2. V gave up 6 bases and J gave up 5 bases; unmatched junction bases: 10. The length of the CDR3 is 15 residues. Germline CDR1 MNHNS, CDR2 SASEGT. The CDR3 reads CASSPPGLADNEQFF. Here the CDR3 DNA reads TGTGCCAGCAGCCCCCCAGGGCTAGCGGACAATGAGCAGTTCTTC.

This clonotype was counted a few times. The chain carries TRBV3-1 and TRBJ2-7; possibly TRBD2 for D (6 bases). The V gene lost 5 bases and the J gene lost 0 bases, with 11 bases spanning the gap. This CDR3 is built from 14 residues. Germline values: CDR1 LGHDT, CDR2 YNNKEL (reference sequence). The CDR3 region is CASSFRRDSYEQYF. DNA for the CDR3: TGTGCCAGCAGCTTCAGGCGGGACTCCTACGAGCAGTACTTC.

Here the CDR3 reads CASSLDGMTEAFF. CDR3 sequence (DNA): TGTGCCAGCAGCTTAGACGGGATGACTGAAGCTTTCTTT. The chain joins TRBV5-4 to TRBJ1-1; D is unclear. CDR1 is SGHNT and CDR2 is YYREEE in the germline V gene (reference sequence). Trimming pared 2 bases from V and 5 bases from J, leaving 10 bases between. The CDR3 has 13 amino acids.

This chain joins TRBV27 and TRBJ2-7; D ambiguous. Germline V gene lookup returns CDR1 MNHEY and CDR2 SMNVEV (reference sequence). This CDR3 contains 12 residues. Trimming took 6 bases from V and 4 from J, leaving 10 bases between them. CDR3 nucleotide sequence: TGTGCCAGCAGGCGTAATTCGTACGAGCAGTACTTC. It is translated as CASRRNSYEQYF.